This T cell receptor (beta chain) was identified in a study of blood T cells in healthy people across ages. This clonotype was counted at least ten times. Antigen unknown. Notes on the study in general: Changes seen in expanded clonotypes were possibly confounded by donor CMV status left unknown. Naive T cell percentage showed a strong correlation with the diversity of TCR beta. Age advanced and TCR beta diversity per million T cells fell, roughly linearly.

The CDR3 spans 13 residues. Germline CDR1 MNHEY, CDR2 SMNVEV (reference sequence). V was clipped by 0 bases and J by 1 base, with 3 bases between them. Total RNA was extracted at no less than 5.5 micrograms per sample. Through a sample-barcoded 5' primer and a J-beta primer mix, a second PCR was run for roughly 6 to 11 cycles. MiXCR was run by TCRdb on the 5' RACE reads, yielding one entry per CDR3 protein. The sample shows 600,000 or so distinct CDR3 sequences, about 28% of them seen only once. This sequence joins TRBV27 and TRBJ2-5; no definite D call. What was sequenced was blood. This receptor was identified in a woman of 80 years or more in good health. The CDR3 DNA reads as TGTGCCAGCAGTTTATCTTCCCAAGAGACCCAGTACTTC. Translation: CASSLSSQETQYF.